The sequence of this T cell receptor (beta chain) was determined in a study of cytomegalovirus exposure and HLA in healthy donors. PCR was performed using 60 Vbeta and 13 Jbeta primers. Assay: immunoSEQ multiplex PCR; the TCRdb copy retains only in-frame clones and omits some. The sample has roughly 190,000 clones; around 79% are singletons. Points on this clone: Antigen: not known.

Points from the study as a whole: Follow-up analysis seemed to connect common viral pathogens with several of the most significant clusters identified.

V shed 4 bases, J shed 3 bases, and the junction held 6 bases outside the gene matches. CDR3 size: 15 residues. Germline values: CDR1 MNHEY, CDR2 SMNVEV (reference sequence). The rearrangement links TRBV27 to TRBJ2-7; 10 bases line up with TRBD1. The sequencing sample was made of PBMCs. The sequence was collected from a woman aged 45-60 years in good health and CMV-seronegative. The CDR3 reads CASSSSGTGVYEQYF. DNA for the CDR3: TGTGCCAGCAGTTCCTCCGGGACAGGGGTCTACGAGCAGTACTTC.